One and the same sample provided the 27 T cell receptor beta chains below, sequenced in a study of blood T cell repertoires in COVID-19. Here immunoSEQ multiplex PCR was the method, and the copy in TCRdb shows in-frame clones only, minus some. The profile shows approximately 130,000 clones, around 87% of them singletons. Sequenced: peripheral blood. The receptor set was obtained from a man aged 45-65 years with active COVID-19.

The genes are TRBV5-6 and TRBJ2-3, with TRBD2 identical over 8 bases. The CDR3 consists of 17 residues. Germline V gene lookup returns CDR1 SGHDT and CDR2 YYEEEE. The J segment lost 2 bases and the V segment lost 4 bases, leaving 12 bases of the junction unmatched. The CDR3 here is CASSHILWRGVTDTQYF. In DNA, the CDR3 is TGTGCCAGCAGCCACATACTATGGCGGGGGGTCACAGATACGCAGTATTTT.

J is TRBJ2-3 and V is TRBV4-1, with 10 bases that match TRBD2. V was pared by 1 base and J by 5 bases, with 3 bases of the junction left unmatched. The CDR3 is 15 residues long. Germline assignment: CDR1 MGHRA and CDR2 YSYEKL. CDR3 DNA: TGCGCCAGCAGCCAAGGTAGCGGGGGGATAGATACGCAGTATTTT. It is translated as CASSQGSGGIDTQYF.

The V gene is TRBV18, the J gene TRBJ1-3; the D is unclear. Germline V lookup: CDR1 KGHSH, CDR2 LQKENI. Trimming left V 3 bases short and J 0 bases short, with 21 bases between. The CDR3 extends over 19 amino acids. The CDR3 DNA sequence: TGTGCCAGCTCACCCAAACAGCAAACCGCTCGATCCTCTGGAAACACCATATATTTT. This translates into CASSPKQQTARSSGNTIYF. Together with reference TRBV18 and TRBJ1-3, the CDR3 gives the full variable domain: NAGVMQNPRHLVRRRGQEARLRCSPMKGHSHVYWYRQLPEEGLKFMVYLQKENIIDESGMPKERFSAEFPKEGPSILRIQQVVRGDSAAYFCASSPKQQTARSSGNTIYFGEGSWLTVV.

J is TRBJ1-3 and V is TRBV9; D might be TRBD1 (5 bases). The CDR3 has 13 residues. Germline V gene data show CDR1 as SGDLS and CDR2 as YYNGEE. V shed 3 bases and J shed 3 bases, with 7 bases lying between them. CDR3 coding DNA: TGTGCCAGCAGCGAAGGGGATGGAAACACCATATATTTT. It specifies CASSEGDGNTIYF.

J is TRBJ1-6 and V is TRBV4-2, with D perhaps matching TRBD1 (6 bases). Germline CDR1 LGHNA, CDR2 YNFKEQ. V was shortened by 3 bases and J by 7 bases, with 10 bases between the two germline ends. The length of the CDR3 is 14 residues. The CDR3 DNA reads TGTGCCAGCAGCCAGGCACAGGGCAATTCACCCCTCCACTTT. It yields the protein CASSQAQGNSPLHF.

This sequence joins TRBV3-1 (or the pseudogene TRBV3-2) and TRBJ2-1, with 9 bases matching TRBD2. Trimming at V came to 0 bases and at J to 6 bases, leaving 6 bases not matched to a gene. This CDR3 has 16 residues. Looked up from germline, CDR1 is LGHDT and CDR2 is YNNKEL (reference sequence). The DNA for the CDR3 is TGTGCCAGCAGCCAAGATCTAGGGCGGGGGGGCAATGAGCAGTTCTTC. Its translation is CASSQDLGRGGNEQFF.

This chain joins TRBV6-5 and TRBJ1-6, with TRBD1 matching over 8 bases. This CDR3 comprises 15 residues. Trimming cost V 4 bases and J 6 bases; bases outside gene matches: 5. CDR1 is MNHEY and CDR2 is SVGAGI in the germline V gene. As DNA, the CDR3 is TGTGCCAGCAGTTCCGCCACAGGGGGTAATTCACCCCTCCACTTT. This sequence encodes CASSSATGGNSPLHF.

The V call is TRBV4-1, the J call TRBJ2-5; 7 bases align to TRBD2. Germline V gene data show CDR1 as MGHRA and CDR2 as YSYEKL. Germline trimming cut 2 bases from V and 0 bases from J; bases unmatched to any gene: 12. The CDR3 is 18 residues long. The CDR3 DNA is TGCGCCAGCAGCCAATCCCTCCTAGGTGCGGGGGACCAAGAGACCCAGTACTTC. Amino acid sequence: CASSQSLLGAGDQETQYF.

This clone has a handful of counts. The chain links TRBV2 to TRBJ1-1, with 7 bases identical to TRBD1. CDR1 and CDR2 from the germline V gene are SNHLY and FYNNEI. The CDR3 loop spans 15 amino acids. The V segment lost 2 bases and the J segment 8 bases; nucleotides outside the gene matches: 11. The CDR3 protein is CASSEFRDSGGEAFF. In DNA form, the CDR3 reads TGTGCCAGCAGTGAATTCAGGGACAGTGGCGGAGAAGCTTTCTTT.

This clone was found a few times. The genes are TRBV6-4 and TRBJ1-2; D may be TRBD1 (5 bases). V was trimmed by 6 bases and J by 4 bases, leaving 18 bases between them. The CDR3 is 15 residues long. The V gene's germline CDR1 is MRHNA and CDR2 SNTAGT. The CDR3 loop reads CASSLSQEATYGYTF. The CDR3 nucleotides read TGTGCCAGCAGCTTATCACAGGAAGCAACCTATGGCTACACCTTC.

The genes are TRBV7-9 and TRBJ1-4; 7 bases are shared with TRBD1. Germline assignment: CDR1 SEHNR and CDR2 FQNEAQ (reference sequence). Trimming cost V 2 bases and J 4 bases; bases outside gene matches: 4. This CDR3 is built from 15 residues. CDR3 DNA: TGTGCCAGCAGCTTATCGGGACAGCTTAATGAAAAACTGTTTTTT. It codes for CASSLSGQLNEKLFF.

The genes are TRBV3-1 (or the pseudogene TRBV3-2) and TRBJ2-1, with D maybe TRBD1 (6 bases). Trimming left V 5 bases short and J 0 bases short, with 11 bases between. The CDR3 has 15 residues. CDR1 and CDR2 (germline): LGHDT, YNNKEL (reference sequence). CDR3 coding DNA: TGTGCCAGCAGCGGGGGCCCGAGCTCCTACAATGAGCAGTTCTTC. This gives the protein CASSGGPSSYNEQFF.

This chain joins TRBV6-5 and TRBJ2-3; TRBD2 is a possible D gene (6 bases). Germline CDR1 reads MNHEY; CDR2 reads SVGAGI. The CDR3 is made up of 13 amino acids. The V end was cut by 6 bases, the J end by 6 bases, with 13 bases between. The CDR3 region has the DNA TGTGCCAGCAGCCTGACTAGAGCCGATACGCAGTATTTT. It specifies CASSLTRADTQYF.

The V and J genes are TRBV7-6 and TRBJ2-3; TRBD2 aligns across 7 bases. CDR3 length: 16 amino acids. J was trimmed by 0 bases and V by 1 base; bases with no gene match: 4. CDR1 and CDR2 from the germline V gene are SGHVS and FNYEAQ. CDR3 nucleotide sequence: TGTGCCAGCAGCTTAGGGACTAGTTGGAGCACAGATACGCAGTATTTT. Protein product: CASSLGTSWSTDTQYF.

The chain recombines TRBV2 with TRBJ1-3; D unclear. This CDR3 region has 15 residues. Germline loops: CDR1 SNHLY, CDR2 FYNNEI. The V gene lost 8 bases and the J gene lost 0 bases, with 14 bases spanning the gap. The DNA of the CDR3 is TGTGCCAGCTACCAGGATCCCACCTCTGGAAACACCATATATTTT. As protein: CASYQDPTSGNTIYF.

In nucleotides, the CDR3 is TGTGCCATCAGTGGATCTACGAACAATGAGCAGTTCTTC. Translating it yields CAISGSTNNEQFF. The rearrangement joins TRBV10-3 to TRBJ2-1; no definite D call. The V gene lost 4 bases and the J gene lost 5 bases, with 9 bases spanning the gap. The V gene's germline CDR1 is ENHRY and CDR2 SYGVKD. The CDR3 is 13 amino acids.

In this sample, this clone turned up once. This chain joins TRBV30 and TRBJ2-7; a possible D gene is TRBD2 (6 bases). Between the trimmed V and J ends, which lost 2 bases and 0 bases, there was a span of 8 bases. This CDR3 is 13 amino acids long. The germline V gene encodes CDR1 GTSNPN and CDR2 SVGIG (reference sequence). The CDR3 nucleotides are TGTGCCTGGAGTTCCGGGGGCTCCTACGAGCAGTACTTC. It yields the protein CAWSSGGSYEQYF. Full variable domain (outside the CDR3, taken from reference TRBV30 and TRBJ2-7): SQTIHQWPATLVQPVGSPLSLECTVEGTSNPNLYWYRQAAGRGLQLLFYSVGIGQISSEVPQNLSASRPQDRQFILSSKKLLLSDSGFYLCAWSSGGSYEQYFGPGTRLTVT.

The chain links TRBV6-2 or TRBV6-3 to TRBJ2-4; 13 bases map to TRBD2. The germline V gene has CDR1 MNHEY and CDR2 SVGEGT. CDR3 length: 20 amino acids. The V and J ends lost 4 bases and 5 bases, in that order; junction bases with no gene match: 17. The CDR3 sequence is CASSLLLTSGGARAENIQYF. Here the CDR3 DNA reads TGTGCCAGCAGTTTACTCCTCACTAGCGGGGGGGCCCGAGCTGAAAACATTCAGTACTTC.

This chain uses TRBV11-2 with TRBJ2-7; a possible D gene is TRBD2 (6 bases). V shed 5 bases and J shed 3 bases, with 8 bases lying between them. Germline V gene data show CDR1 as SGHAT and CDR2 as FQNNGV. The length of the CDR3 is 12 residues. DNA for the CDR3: TGTGCCAGCAGCGGGGACTTCTACGAGCAGTACTTC. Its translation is CASSGDFYEQYF.

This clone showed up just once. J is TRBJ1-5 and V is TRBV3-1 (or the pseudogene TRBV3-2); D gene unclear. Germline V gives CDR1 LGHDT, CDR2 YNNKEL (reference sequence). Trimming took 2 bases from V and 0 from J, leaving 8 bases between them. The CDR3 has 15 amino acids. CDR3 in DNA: TGTGCCAGCAGCCAATACGCAGATAGCAATCAGCCCCAGCATTTT. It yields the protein CASSQYADSNQPQHF.

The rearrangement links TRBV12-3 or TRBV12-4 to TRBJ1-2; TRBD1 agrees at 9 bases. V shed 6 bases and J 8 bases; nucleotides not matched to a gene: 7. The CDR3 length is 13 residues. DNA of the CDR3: TGTGCCAGCAGCATAGGACAGGGGCCCGGCTACACCTTC. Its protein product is CASSIGQGPGYTF.

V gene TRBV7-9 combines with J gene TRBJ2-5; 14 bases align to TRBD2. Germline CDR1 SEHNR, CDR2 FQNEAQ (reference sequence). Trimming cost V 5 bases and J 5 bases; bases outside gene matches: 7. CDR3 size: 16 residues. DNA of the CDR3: TGTGCCAGCAGCCGACTAGCGGGGGGGCCTGTGGAGACCCAGTACTTC. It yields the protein CASSRLAGGPVETQYF.

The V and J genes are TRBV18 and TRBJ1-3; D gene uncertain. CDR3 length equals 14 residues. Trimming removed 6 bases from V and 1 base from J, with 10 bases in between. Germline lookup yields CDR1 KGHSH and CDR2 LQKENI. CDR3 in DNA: TGTGCCAGCTCCCGAGGTATTTCTGGAAACACCATATATTTT. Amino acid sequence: CASSRGISGNTIYF.

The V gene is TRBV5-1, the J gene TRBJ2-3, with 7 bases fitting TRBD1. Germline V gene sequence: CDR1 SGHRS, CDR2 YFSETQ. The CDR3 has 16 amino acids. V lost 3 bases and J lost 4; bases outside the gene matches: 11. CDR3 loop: CASSSTGAPSADTQYF. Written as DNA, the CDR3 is TGCGCCAGCAGCTCAACAGGGGCCCCCTCTGCAGATACGCAGTATTTT.

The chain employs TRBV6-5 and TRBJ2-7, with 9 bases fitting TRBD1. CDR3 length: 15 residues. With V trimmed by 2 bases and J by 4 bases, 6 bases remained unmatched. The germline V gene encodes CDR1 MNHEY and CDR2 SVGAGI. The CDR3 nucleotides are TGTGCCAGCAGTTACACACGACAGGGGGGTTACGAGCAGTACTTC. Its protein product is CASSYTRQGGYEQYF.

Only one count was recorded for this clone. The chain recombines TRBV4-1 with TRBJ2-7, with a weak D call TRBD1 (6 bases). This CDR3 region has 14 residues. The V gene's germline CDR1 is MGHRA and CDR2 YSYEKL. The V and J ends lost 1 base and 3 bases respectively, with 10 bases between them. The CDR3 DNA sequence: TGCGCCAGCAGCCAAGTTACCAGGGGCTACGAGCAGTACTTC. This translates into CASSQVTRGYEQYF.

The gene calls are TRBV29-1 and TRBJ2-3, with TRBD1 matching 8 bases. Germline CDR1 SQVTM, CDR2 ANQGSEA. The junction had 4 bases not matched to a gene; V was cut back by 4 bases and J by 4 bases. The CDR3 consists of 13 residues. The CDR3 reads CSVAGRGPDTQYF. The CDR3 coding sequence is TGCAGCGTTGCGGGCAGGGGGCCAGATACGCAGTATTTT.